This entry lists 16 T cell receptor beta chains sequenced from one sample in a study of T cell changes during pregnancy in multiple sclerosis. Using immunoSEQ multiplex PCR, the repertoire was profiled, and TCRdb retains in-frame clones only, with some absent. Here the sample spans nearly 110,000 clones, around 93% being singletons. The sample was peripheral blood, taken in the third trimester of pregnancy. The receptors come from a female donor in good health, enrolled as a control in a pregnancy study.

The chain uses TRBV30 and TRBJ2-3; no clear D gene. V lost 8 bases to trimming and J lost 1 base, with 10 bases between them. This CDR3 has 12 amino acids. Germline V gene sequence: CDR1 GTSNPN, CDR2 SVGIG (reference sequence). CDR3: CAASTGTDTQYF. As DNA, the CDR3 is TGTGCCGCTTCTACGGGCACAGATACGCAGTATTTT. Using reference TRBV30 and TRBJ2-3 for the parts outside the CDR3, the full variable domain is SQTIHQWPATLVQPVGSPLSLECTVEGTSNPNLYWYRQAAGRGLQLLFYSVGIGQISSEVPQNLSASRPQDRQFILSSKKLLLSDSGFYLCAASTGTDTQYFGPGTRLTVL.

This chain uses TRBV7-9 with TRBJ1-2; a weak D match, TRBD1 (6 bases). CDR1 SEHNR and CDR2 FQNEAQ come from the germline V gene (reference sequence). The CDR3 covers 16 residues. The V and J ends lost 1 base and 6 bases respectively, with 18 bases between them. The CDR3 here is CASSLGSGAPEDGYTF. DNA for the CDR3: TGTGCCAGCAGCTTAGGGTCAGGGGCCCCCGAGGATGGCTACACCTTC.

V usage is TRBV7-2 and J usage is TRBJ1-4, with TRBD1 matching over 9 bases. With 5 bases clipped from V and 8 bases from J, the junction kept 9 bases outside the gene matches. The CDR3 loop spans 15 amino acids. The germline gives CDR1 SGHTA, CDR2 FQGNSA. The CDR3 DNA sequence: TGTGCCAGCAGCCTCGGGACAGGGATCCGAGAAAAACTGTTTTTT. Its translation is CASSLGTGIREKLFF.

The chain links TRBV27 to TRBJ1-3, with 12 bases aligning to TRBD1. V lost 5 bases and J lost 3; bases outside the gene matches: 11. Germline lookup yields CDR1 MNHEY and CDR2 SMNVEV (reference sequence). This CDR3 has 18 amino acids. The CDR3 bases are TGTGCCAGCAGTCCCCTCCCGGGACAGGGGGCGGATGGAAACACCATATATTTT. Amino acids: CASSPLPGQGADGNTIYF.

The chain joins TRBV19 to TRBJ2-7; 9 bases are shared with TRBD1. The length of the CDR3 is 12 residues. V gave up 6 bases and J gave up 4 bases; unmatched junction bases: 1. CDR1 is LNHDA and CDR2 is SQIVND in the germline V gene (reference sequence). The CDR3 DNA reads as TGTGCCAGTAGGGACAGGGGTTACGAGCAGTACTTC. The encoded protein is CASRDRGYEQYF. Supplemented by reference TRBV19 and TRBJ2-7, the full variable domain reads DGGITQSPKYLFRKEGQNVTLSCEQNLNHDAMYWYRQDPGQGLRLIYYSQIVNDFQKGDIAEGYSVSREKKESFPLTVTSAQKNPTAFYLCASRDRGYEQYFGPGTRLTVT.

This clone was seen only a few times. This sequence joins TRBV19 and TRBJ1-1, with TRBD1 matching over 9 bases. This CDR3 contains 16 residues. Germline V gene data show CDR1 as LNHDA and CDR2 as SQIVND (reference sequence). V trimming: 10 bases; J trimming: 3 bases; junction bases outside the gene matches: 15. The chain's CDR3 is CATRRGTGNTYTEAFF. DNA of the CDR3: TGTGCCACCAGACGAGGGACAGGGAATACGTACACTGAAGCTTTCTTT.

The chain couples TRBV11-3 to TRBJ1-1; D is ambiguous. V was cut by 5 bases and J by 6 bases, with 10 bases left in between. The CDR3 loop spans 12 amino acids. Germline values: CDR1 SGHNT, CDR2 YENEEA. The CDR3 loop reads CASSRETAEAFF. The CDR3 coding sequence is TGTGCCAGCAGCCGGGAGACCGCTGAAGCTTTCTTT. Combining the CDR3 with reference TRBV11-3 and TRBJ1-1 gives the whole variable domain EAGVVQSPRYKIIEKKQPVAFWCNPISGHNTLYWYLQNLGQGPELLIRYENEEAVDDSQLPKDRFSAERLKGVDSTLKIQPAELGDSAVYLCASSRETAEAFFGQGTRLTVV.

V usage is TRBV10-3 and J usage is TRBJ2-1; TRBD1 aligns across 10 bases. Germline trimming cut 6 bases from V and 5 bases from J; bases unmatched to any gene: 4. The CDR3 contains 14 residues. Germline V gene sequence: CDR1 ENHRY, CDR2 SYGVKD. The CDR3 DNA reads as TGTGCCATCAGCCCGGGACAGGGGAACAATGAGCAGTTCTTC. It translates to CAISPGQGNNEQFF.

The genes are TRBV7-2 and TRBJ2-6; D gene unclear. This CDR3 comprises 16 residues. Germline loops: CDR1 SGHTA, CDR2 FQGNSA. The ends were cut back, 4 bases at V and 0 bases at J, with 10 bases in the middle. DNA for the CDR3: TGTGCCAGCAGCTCCATACACAGCTCTGGGGCCAACGTCCTGACTTTC. The encoded protein is CASSSIHSSGANVLTF.

There are a few counts of this clone. This chain connects TRBV4-3 to TRBJ2-6; 8 nucleotides align to TRBD1. The CDR3 spans 17 residues. V lost 0 bases to trimming and J lost 0 bases; unmatched junction nucleotides: 1. Germline CDR1 and CDR2: LGHNA and YSLEER. The DNA of the CDR3 is TGCGCCAGCAGCCAAGATACAGGGGGCTCTGGGGCCAACGTCCTGACTTTC. It codes for CASSQDTGGSGANVLTF.

This rearrangement joins TRBV19 to TRBJ1-5, with TRBD1 matching over 10 bases. The ends lost 3 bases at V and 7 bases at J; junction bases unmatched: 6. This CDR3 comprises 15 residues. Germline CDR1 reads LNHDA; CDR2 reads SQIVND (reference sequence). CDR3 loop: CASSIRDRGRQPQHF. The CDR3 region has the DNA TGTGCCAGTAGTATTCGGGACAGGGGTAGACAGCCCCAGCATTTT.

This rearrangement joins TRBV6-4 to TRBJ2-1, with 7 bases identical to TRBD1. Germline values: CDR1 MRHNA, CDR2 SNTAGT. The CDR3 spans 14 residues. J gave up 6 bases and V 2 bases, and 4 bases lay outside the gene matches. The CDR3 is CASSDLTGSNEQFF. DNA of the CDR3: TGTGCCAGCAGTGACCTGACAGGGTCCAATGAGCAGTTCTTC.

This chain uses TRBV6-5 with TRBJ1-5; perhaps TRBD1 as D (5 bases). This CDR3 comprises 13 residues. The V gene lost 0 bases and the J gene lost 8 bases, with 8 bases spanning the gap. Germline CDR1 and CDR2: MNHEY and SVGAGI. CDR3 protein: CASSYSSGEPQHF. Written as DNA, the CDR3 is TGTGCCAGCAGTTACTCGTCGGGGGAGCCCCAGCATTTT.

This CDR3 reads CASSNPRTGGLDYGYTF. The DNA of the CDR3 is TGTGCCAGTAGCAACCCCCGGACAGGGGGATTGGACTATGGCTACACCTTC. This sequence joins TRBV19 and TRBJ1-2; 10 bases fit TRBD1. The CDR3 has 17 amino acids. Per germline, CDR1 LNHDA and CDR2 SQIVND (reference sequence). J lost 3 bases, V lost 6 bases, and 13 bases had no gene match.

The chain uses TRBV7-2 and TRBJ2-3; D is perhaps TRBD2 (6 bases). V was cut by 3 bases and J by 4 bases, with 11 bases left in between. The CDR3 length is 14 residues. The germline gives CDR1 SGHTA, CDR2 FQGNSA. CDR3: CASSFSGGADTQYF. CDR3 DNA: TGTGCCAGCAGCTTCTCCGGGGGTGCAGATACGCAGTATTTT.

The chain combines TRBV12-5 with TRBJ2-2; D not resolved. The CDR3 loop spans 12 amino acids. Per the germline V gene, CDR1 is LGHNT and CDR2 is FRNRAP. V gave up 0 bases and J gave up 13 bases, with 9 bases separating them. This chain's CDR3 is CASGLVRSGLFF. The CDR3 DNA follows: TGTGCTAGTGGTTTGGTCAGATCGGGGCTGTTTTTT.